What follows are 25 T cell receptor beta chains derived from one specimen sequenced in a study of early T cells in non-severe SARS-CoV-2 infection. From the 5' RACE reads, TCRdb called clonotypes with MiXCR, one entry per CDR3 protein. The table lists some 60,000 distinct CDR3 sequences, 10% to 15% of them singletons, with about 3.1% in the top ten. Source material: whole blood. The receptors were gathered from an adult who was a healthcare worker with PCR-confirmed SARS-CoV-2 infection or an uninfected control (not recorded which).

This clonotype was seen more than once but under ten times. The chain employs TRBV3-1 and TRBJ2-7; D unclear. With 0 bases removed from V and 2 bases from J, the gap between germline ends came to 5 bases. Germline CDR1 LGHDT, CDR2 YNNKEL (reference sequence). This CDR3 spans 13 amino acids. This CDR3 is CASSQDGAYEQYF. CDR3 nucleotides: TGTGCCAGCAGCCAAGATGGGGCCTACGAGCAGTACTTC.

This clonotype has a count of ten or more. The rearrangement links TRBV7-2 to TRBJ1-3, with 9 bases matching TRBD1. This CDR3 region has 15 residues. V lost 3 bases, J lost 3 bases, and 3 bases stayed unmatched. Germline V gene sequence: CDR1 SGHTA, CDR2 FQGNSA. The CDR3 coding sequence is TGTGCCAGCAGCTTTGGGACAGGGTTTGGAAACACCATATATTTT. This gives the protein CASSFGTGFGNTIYF.

This clonotype came up a few times. This chain links TRBV19 with TRBJ2-2; D gene uncertain. Germline V gene sequence: CDR1 LNHDA, CDR2 SQIVND (reference sequence). This CDR3 contains 15 residues. Between the trimmed V and J ends, which lost 7 bases and 2 bases, there was a span of 14 bases. In DNA form, the CDR3 reads TGTGCCAGTAAGAGGCCCCAGGACAACACCGGGGAGCTGTTTTTT. Translating it yields CASKRPQDNTGELFF.

This clonotype has ten or more counts. The chain recombines TRBV7-9 with TRBJ1-1; D may be TRBD1 (5 bases). V was cut by 3 bases and J by 6 bases, with 14 bases left in between. Germline V lookup: CDR1 SEHNR, CDR2 FQNEAQ (reference sequence). This CDR3 spans 14 amino acids. The CDR3 bases are TGTGCCAGCAGCTTCTATCGGGGGGTACCTGAAGCTTTCTTT. Translation gives CASSFYRGVPEAFF.

This clonotype was seen a few times. The V gene is TRBV20-1, the J gene TRBJ2-7; D remains unclear. The germline V gene has CDR1 DFQATT and CDR2 SNEGSKA (reference sequence). CDR3 length equals 10 residues. Trimming took off 6 bases at V and 6 bases at J, with 9 bases between the two ends. The CDR3 sequence: CSAQRGEQYF. The CDR3 DNA sequence: TGCAGTGCACAGAGAGGCGAGCAGTACTTC.

This sequence joins TRBV12-3 or TRBV12-4 and TRBJ2-7; no firm D call. The CDR3 covers 12 residues. V was clipped by 3 bases and J by 7 bases, with 10 bases between them. CDR3 in amino acids: CASSFYVGEQYF. The CDR3, as DNA: TGTGCCAGCAGTTTCTACGTCGGGGAGCAGTACTTC.

In DNA form, the CDR3 reads TGTGCCAGCAGCCAAGATTCGGCGGCAGCTACGCAGTATTTT. Translated, it gives CASSQDSAAATQYF. The V call is TRBV3-1, the J call TRBJ2-3; no clear D gene. CDR3 size: 14 residues. Germline CDR1 reads LGHDT; CDR2 reads YNNKEL (reference sequence). Trimming cost V 0 bases and J 8 bases, with 12 bases left between them.

This clonotype was observed many times. The rearrangement joins TRBV29-1 to TRBJ2-5, with D possibly TRBD2 on 6 matching bases. This CDR3 region has 14 residues. V shed 7 bases and J shed 4 bases, with 19 bases lying between them. Per germline, CDR1 SQVTM and CDR2 ANQGSEA. The CDR3 is CSAHLRLGSETQYF. For the CDR3, the DNA is TGCAGCGCTCACCTCAGACTAGGCTCAGAGACCCAGTACTTC.

This clonotype was seen many times. The chain uses TRBV6-5 and TRBJ1-2; 12 positions match TRBD1. Germline values: CDR1 MNHEY, CDR2 SVGAGI. CDR3 length equals 15 residues. After removal of 4 bases from V and 5 bases from J, the junction contained 5 bases not matched to a gene. The CDR3 DNA sequence: TGTGCCAGCAGTTTGGGACAGGGGGCTTGGTATGGCTACACCTTC. It codes for CASSLGQGAWYGYTF.

This clonotype was detected many times. This chain joins TRBV20-1 and TRBJ2-1; 8 bases map to TRBD2. CDR3 size: 15 residues. The germline V gene has CDR1 DFQATT and CDR2 SNEGSKA (reference sequence). The ends lost 0 bases at V and 5 bases at J; junction bases unmatched: 6. CDR3 bases: TGCAGTGCTAGAGATCTCCTAGCGGGTCACAATGAGCAGTTCTTC. Protein: CSARDLLAGHNEQFF.

This chain uses TRBV29-1 with TRBJ1-5; D not resolved. The CDR3 has 14 residues. CDR1 SQVTM and CDR2 ANQGSEA come from the germline V gene. For the CDR3, the DNA is TGCACCCCAGACATGTCCCTCGACAATCAGCCCCAGCATTTT. Protein sequence: CTPDMSLDNQPQHF.

In this sample, this clonotype turned up many times. The rearrangement joins TRBV7-9 to TRBJ2-1; either TRBD1 or TRBD2 may fit D (5 bases each). The germline V gene has CDR1 SEHNR and CDR2 FQNEAQ (reference sequence). This CDR3 has 16 amino acids. Trimming took off 4 bases at V and 0 bases at J, with 13 bases between the two ends. The CDR3 region is CASSSGLESSYNEQFF. CDR3 DNA sequence: TGTGCCAGCAGCTCGGGGCTGGAGAGCTCCTACAATGAGCAGTTCTTC. Full variable domain (missing parts from reference TRBV7-9 and TRBJ2-1): DTGVSQNPRHKITKRGQNVTFRCDPISEHNRLYWYRQTLGQGPEFLTYFQNEAQLEKSRLLSDRFSAERPKGSFSTLEIQRTEQGDSAMYLCASSSGLESSYNEQFFGPGTRLTVL.

This clonotype showed up many times. The V call is TRBV12-3 or TRBV12-4, the J call TRBJ1-2; a weak D match, TRBD1 (5 bases). This CDR3 is 13 amino acids long. V was shortened by 5 bases and J by 4 bases, with 11 bases between the two germline ends. The CDR3 region has the DNA TGTGCCAGCAGTCCCGGGGCGAGCTATGGCTACACCTTC. Its protein product is CASSPGASYGYTF.

This clonotype came up a few times. The J gene is TRBJ2-1, the V gene TRBV28; D is perhaps TRBD2 (5 bases). The germline gives CDR1 MDHEN, CDR2 SYDVKM. V lost 7 bases and J 9 bases, leaving 22 bases between the germline ends. CDR3 length equals 15 residues. This CDR3 reads CASTTTKGVAREQFF. In nucleotides, the CDR3 is TGTGCCAGCACCACCACGAAGGGAGTGGCTCGTGAGCAGTTCTTC.

This clonotype has a count of ten or more. An end of the junction does not agree with germline; a read error may underlie this. The chain links TRBV18 to TRBJ2-6, with a possible D match to TRBD1 (5 bases). CDR1 is KGHSH and CDR2 is LQKENI in the germline V gene. The CDR3 is made up of 16 amino acids. In DNA form, the CDR3 reads TGTGCCAGCTCACCATACAGTTCCTCTGGGGCCAACGTCCTGATTTTC. Protein product: CASSPYSSSGANVLIF.

The sample holds many counts of this clonotype. The V gene is TRBV7-2, the J gene TRBJ2-1, with TRBD2 identical over 11 bases. The CDR3 runs 17 residues. With V trimmed by 6 bases and J by 5 bases, 12 bases remained unmatched. CDR1 is SGHTA, CDR2 FQGNSA, per germline. In nucleotides, the CDR3 is TGTGCCAGCAGAGCCTTTTTAGCGGGAGGGCCCCACAATGAGCAGTTCTTC. This gives the protein CASRAFLAGGPHNEQFF.

The chain joins TRBV5-4 to TRBJ2-7; D might be TRBD1 or TRBD2, each matching 5 bases. Trimming took 1 base from V and 5 from J, leaving 13 bases between them. Germline values: CDR1 SGHNT, CDR2 YYREEE (reference sequence). The CDR3 contains 14 residues. CDR3 loop: CASSLSAGTNEQYF. The DNA of the CDR3 is TGTGCCAGCAGCTTGTCTGCAGGGACCAACGAGCAGTACTTC.

This clonotype was counted ten times or more. The rearrangement uses TRBV5-1 and TRBJ2-7; the D gene is possibly TRBD1 (6 bases). The V gene's germline CDR1 is SGHRS and CDR2 YFSETQ. The CDR3 covers 16 residues. Trimming pared 0 bases from V and 5 bases from J, leaving 18 bases between. CDR3 protein: CASSLGGTTLPNEQYF. The CDR3 nucleotides are TGCGCCAGCAGCTTGGGTGGGACAACCCTTCCTAACGAGCAGTACTTC.

J is TRBJ2-2 and V is TRBV21-1. TRBV21-1 is described as a pseudogene. The CDR3 is made up of 15 amino acids. The CDR3 is CASSKEETGTGELFF. In nucleotides, the CDR3 is TGTGCCAGCAGCAAAGAAGAGACGGGCACCGGGGAGCTGTTTTTT.

This clonotype was observed at least ten times. The chain carries TRBV27 and TRBJ1-2; D might be TRBD1 (5 bases). Trimming removed 4 bases at V and 2 bases at J, with 8 bases between. CDR1 is MNHEY, CDR2 SMNVEV, per germline (reference sequence). There are 13 residues in the CDR3. CDR3 DNA sequence: TGTGCCAGCAGTTCGACAGCAAACTATGGCTACACCTTC. Translation: CASSSTANYGYTF.

This clonotype was counted only a few times. This sequence joins TRBV7-8 and TRBJ2-2; 13 nucleotides line up with TRBD2. The CDR3 totals 17 residues. V gave up 4 bases and J gave up 1 base; unmatched junction bases: 3. Germline CDR1 reads SGHVS; CDR2 reads FQNEAQ. The CDR3 here is CASSSRLAGGNTGELFF. CDR3 nucleotides: TGTGCCAGCAGCTCCCGACTAGCGGGAGGGAACACCGGGGAGCTGTTTTTT. The full variable domain, in which reference TRBV7-8 and TRBJ2-2 provide the parts outside the CDR3, is GAGVSQSPRYKVAKRGQDVALRCDPISGHVSLFWYQQALGQGPEFLTYFQNEAQLDKSGLPSDRFFAERPEGSVSTLKIQRTQQEDSAVYLCASSSRLAGGNTGELFFGEGSRLTVL.

At least ten counts were recorded for this clonotype. The chain uses TRBV6-5 and TRBJ1-4; TRBD1 matches 10 bases. Per the germline V gene, CDR1 is MNHEY and CDR2 is SVGAGI. V shed 5 bases and J 2 bases; nucleotides not matched to a gene: 8. This CDR3 has 17 residues. CDR3: CASSPGTGVITNEKLFF. The CDR3 DNA reads as TGTGCCAGCAGTCCGGGGACAGGGGTAATTACTAATGAAAAACTGTTTTTT.

The genes are TRBV27 and TRBJ1-1; D is possibly TRBD1 (5 bases). This CDR3 has 14 amino acids. V was pared by 2 bases and J by 5 bases, with 12 bases between. Per the germline V gene, CDR1 is MNHEY and CDR2 is SMNVEV (reference sequence). The DNA for the CDR3 is TGTGCCAGCAGTTTAGCAGGGCCGGGAACTGAAGCTTTCTTT. It yields the protein CASSLAGPGTEAFF.

This clonotype was seen at least ten times. The chain uses TRBV30 and TRBJ2-2; D gene ambiguous. This CDR3 contains 12 residues. Trimming left V 0 bases short and J 9 bases short, with 8 bases between. The germline gives CDR1 GTSNPN, CDR2 SVGIG (reference sequence). The DNA of the CDR3 is TGTGCCTGGAGTGTAAGCCGCCGGGAGCTGTTTTTT. Translating gives CAWSVSRRELFF.

The chain is built from TRBV6-5 and TRBJ2-1; 8 positions agree with TRBD2. With V trimmed by 7 bases and J by 5 bases, 7 bases remained unmatched. In germline, CDR1 is MNHEY, CDR2 SVGAGI. The CDR3 extends over 14 amino acids. The CDR3 nucleotides are TGTGCCAGCAAGAGAGCGGGAGTCAACAATGAGCAGTTCTTC. Amino acids: CASKRAGVNNEQFF.